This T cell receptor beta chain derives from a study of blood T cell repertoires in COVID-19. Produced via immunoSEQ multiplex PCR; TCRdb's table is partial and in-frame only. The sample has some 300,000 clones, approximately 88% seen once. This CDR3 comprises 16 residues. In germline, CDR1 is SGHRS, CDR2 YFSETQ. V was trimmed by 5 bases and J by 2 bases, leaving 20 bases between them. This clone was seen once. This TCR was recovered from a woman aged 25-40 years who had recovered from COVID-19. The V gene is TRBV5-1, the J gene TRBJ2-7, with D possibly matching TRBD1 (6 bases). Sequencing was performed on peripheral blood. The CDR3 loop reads CASSSAQRTAPYEQYF. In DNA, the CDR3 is TGCGCCAGCAGTTCCGCTCAGAGGACAGCACCCTACGAGCAGTACTTC.